Listed below are T cell receptor beta chains from one sample, sequenced in a study of regulatory T cells in long-lasting Graves disease. One entry per CDR3 protein results from TCRdb running MiXCR on the multiplex PCR reads. Of 400,000 or so distinct CDR3 sequences listed, 23% are singletons. The sample was peripheral blood mononuclear cells (PBMCs), taken when the disease was refractory, from a patient treated with antithyroid drugs. The receptors derive from a female donor with Graves disease. The CDR3 runs from the conserved cysteine through the conserved F or W. D genes are given only for firm matches. Not all rows give a size; the values are once, few, many and, for expanded clones, a class.

V,size,J,D,DNA,CDR3
TRBV11-2,many,TRBJ2-7,TRBD2,TGTGCCAGCAGCTTAGATTCTCGAATAGCGGGAGAATACGAGCAGTACTTC,CASSLDSRIAGEYEQYF
TRBV7-3,many,TRBJ2-7,NA,TGTGCCAGCAGCCCCGGAGGGGGCTACGAGCAGTACTTC,CASSPGGGYEQYF
TRBV6-5,many,TRBJ2-7,TRBD1,TGTGCCAGCAGTTACTTCGGACAGGGGAGCGGCGAGCAGTACTTC,CASSYFGQGSGEQYF
TRBV29-1,few,TRBJ2-5,NA,TGCAGCGTTGAAGCCGCGGGGGAGACCCAGTACTTC,CSVEAAGETQYF
TRBV5-1,few,TRBJ2-6,NA,TGCGCCAGCAGCTTGGGGCTCAGCTCTGGGGCCAACGTCCTGACTTTC,CASSLGLSSGANVLTF
TRBV12-3/TRBV12-4,NA,TRBJ1-6,TRBD1,TGTGCCAGCAGTCTCAACAGGGGGCGGGCTTCACCCCTCCACTTT,CASSLNRGRASPLHF
TRBV7-2,NA,TRBJ2-3,NA,TGTGCCAGCAGCCGCCTAGGAGGCAATCCGATACATACGCAGTATTTT,CASSRLGGNPIHTQYF
TRBV27,many,TRBJ1-1,NA,TGTGCCAGCAGGCTAGCAGGGGAGAGGACTGAAGCTTTCTTT,CASRLAGERTEAFF
TRBV5-1,NA,TRBJ1-2,NA,TGCGCCAGCATGGAGGGTAGCAGGAACTATGGCTACACCTTC,CASMEGSRNYGYTF
TRBV7-3,NA,TRBJ2-2,NA,TGTGCCAGCAAGCATAGCTTGTCCGGGGAGCTGTTTTTT,CASKHSLSGELFF
TRBV12-3/TRBV12-4,NA,TRBJ2-3,NA,TGTGCCAGCAGTTTAGGACTCCTTAGCACAGATACGCAGTATTTT,CASSLGLLSTDTQYF
TRBV15,NA,TRBJ1-1,TRBD1,TGTGCCACCAGCAGTCCTAGGACAGGGGACACTGAAGCTTTCTTT,CATSSPRTGDTEAFF
TRBV29-1,NA,TRBJ1-5,NA,TGCAGCGTTGGGCAGGGATCGGGCAATCAGCCCCAGCATTTT,CSVGQGSGNQPQHF
TRBV28,many,TRBJ2-5,NA,TGTGCCAGCAGTTTGGGGGCTTTGGAGACCCAGTACTTC,CASSLGALETQYF
TRBV11-2,NA,TRBJ2-5,NA,TGTGTCAGCAGAAAACCGGCGGGTAAAGAGACCCAATACTTC,CVSRKPAGKETQYF
TRBV6-1,many,TRBJ2-5,NA,TGTGCCAGCAGTGATGGGGGGATTCGACAGTGGCGGGAGACCCAGTACTTC,CASSDGGIRQWRETQYF
TRBV19,NA,TRBJ2-7,TRBD2,TGTGCCAGTAGCCCCGGGCCCCTACTAGCGGGAGACCCCGAGCAGTACTTC,CASSPGPLLAGDPEQYF